This TCR beta chain was captured in a study of shared clonotypes between healthy human individuals. The data were produced by immunoSEQ multiplex PCR, yet TCRdb's version contains in-frame clones alone and is incomplete. This sample carries around 1,000,000 clones, about 80% of them seen once, and the ten largest clones take more than 0.85%. V was trimmed by 6 bases and J by 2 bases, leaving 14 bases between them. Germline lookup yields CDR1 MNHEY and CDR2 SVGAGI. This CDR3 is 14 amino acids long. The clonotype was recovered from a man between 18 and 35 years old in good health. Some clones in this sample may be carry-over from other donors' samples. The chain uses TRBV6-5 and TRBJ2-7; D possibly uses TRBD1 or TRBD2 (5 bases each). The sequencing input was memory CD4+ T cells from PBMCs. Regarding subset: CD45RA-negative fraction. The CDR3 sequence is CASSSGPGPYEQYF. For the CDR3, the DNA is TGTGCCAGCAGCTCTGGTCCGGGGCCCTACGAGCAGTACTTC.